A single T cell receptor beta chain is shown here with its context. Its antigen is not known. Every TCR beta cDNA library bore unique molecular identifiers. With 1 to 10 million T cells as the source, roughly 0.5 million cDNA molecules resulted. MiXCR, run by TCRdb on the PCR reads, gives a single entry per CDR3 protein. The table has hundreds of thousands of distinct CDR3 sequences, over 45% seen once. This sample is part of a study of post-analysis software for immune sequencing data. Whole-study results and caveats: About 5 TRBV segments were more frequent in patients than controls; TRBV5-6, TRBV5-1 and TRBV20-1 belonged to this group. Multiple sclerosis patients showed significantly lower normalized Chao1 diversity than controls did.

Germline values: CDR1 SGHRS, CDR2 YFSETQ. V trimming: 4 bases; J trimming: 0 bases; junction bases outside the gene matches: 7. This CDR3 spans 15 amino acids. This TCR came from a girl under 10 years old with multiple sclerosis. This chain joins TRBV5-1 and TRBJ2-7, with 7 bases matching TRBD1. The sequenced material came from blood. CDR3 bases: TGCGCCAGCAGCCCGAACAGGGGCCACTCCTACGAGCAGTACTTC. This sequence encodes CASSPNRGHSYEQYF.